Shown below are 21 T cell receptor beta chains from a single sample sequenced in a study of cytomegalovirus exposure and HLA in healthy donors. Amplification used 60 Vbeta primers and 13 Jbeta primers. TCRdb keeps only in-frame clones here, not all; method: immunoSEQ multiplex PCR. The profile shows under 250,000 clones, approximately 82% of them singletons. Sequenced material: PBMCs. The receptor source for this set is a woman aged 50 to 60 in good health and CMV-seropositive.

The J gene is TRBJ2-5, the V gene TRBV7-6; 7 nucleotides align to TRBD1. The V segment lost 7 bases and the J segment 11 bases; nucleotides outside the gene matches: 16. The germline CDR1 and CDR2 sequences are SGHVS and FNYEAQ. The CDR3 has 14 residues. CDR3 nucleotide sequence: TGTGCCAGCACCTCAGCCGTCGCTCAGGGGGAGCAGTACTTC. Its protein product is CASTSAVAQGEQYF.

The V gene is TRBV30, the J gene TRBJ1-4; weak D call: TRBD1 (5 bases). V was clipped by 3 bases and J by 8 bases, with 10 bases between them. The CDR3 has 12 residues. Germline CDR1 GTSNPN, CDR2 SVGIG (reference sequence). CDR3 region: CAWSGQGEKLFF. Written as DNA, the CDR3 is TGTGCCTGGAGCGGTCAGGGCGAAAAACTGTTTTTT.

The CDR3 loop reads CASSYSTPRGRSPLHF. The CDR3 DNA follows: TGTGCCAGCAGTTACTCGACGCCCAGGGGGCGATCACCCCTCCACTTT. The gene calls are TRBV6-5 and TRBJ1-6, with 8 bases identical to TRBD1. V lost 0 bases and J lost 10; bases outside the gene matches: 8. Germline lookup yields CDR1 MNHEY and CDR2 SVGAGI. This CDR3 region has 16 residues.

For the CDR3, the DNA is TGCGCCAGCAGTTCCGGGACTACAAACACCGGGGAGCTGTTTTTT. Translation: CASSSGTTNTGELFF. The chain recombines TRBV10-1 with TRBJ2-2; 7 positions match TRBD2. This CDR3 is built from 15 residues. Germline V CDR1 and CDR2: WNHNN, SYGVQD (reference sequence). V dropped 5 bases and J dropped 2; count of bases not matched to a gene: 5.

The V and J genes are TRBV29-1 and TRBJ2-2; the match to TRBD1 covers 8 bases. This CDR3 has 14 residues. Trimming cost V 6 bases and J 3 bases; bases outside gene matches: 6. Germline assignment: CDR1 SQVTM and CDR2 ANQGSEA. CDR3 sequence (DNA): TGCAGCGTCACGGACAGGGTTGACACCGGGGAGCTGTTTTTT. This gives the protein CSVTDRVDTGELFF.

The J gene is TRBJ2-7, the V gene TRBV5-4, with D perhaps matching TRBD1 (5 bases). CDR1 is SGHNT, CDR2 YYREEE, per germline (reference sequence). V gave up 0 bases and J gave up 2 bases, with 12 bases separating them. The CDR3 consists of 15 residues. DNA of the CDR3: TGTGCCAGCAGCTTGGACAGGTCTCACACCTACGAGCAGTACTTC. Amino acids: CASSLDRSHTYEQYF.

The table lists this clone with a few counts. The chain links TRBV6-5 to TRBJ1-1; D remains ambiguous. Germline V lookup: CDR1 MNHEY, CDR2 SVGAGI. Trimming took 4 bases from V and 1 from J, leaving 10 bases between them. The CDR3 extends over 14 amino acids. In nucleotides, the CDR3 is TGTGCCAGCAGTTTCTTGGAGGGGAACACTGAAGCTTTCTTT. It yields the protein CASSFLEGNTEAFF.

The chain links TRBV10-3 to TRBJ1-5; D is possibly TRBD1 (5 bases). Germline CDR1 is ENHRY and CDR2 is SYGVKD. The V end was cut by 9 bases, the J end by 1 base, with 10 bases between. CDR3 size: 13 residues. CDR3 loop: CAMGRLSNQPQHF. CDR3 DNA: TGTGCCATGGGGCGTCTAAGCAATCAGCCCCAGCATTTT.

The chain employs TRBV6-5 and TRBJ2-7, with TRBD1 matching over 10 bases. Unmatched junction bases numbered 1, after V lost 5 bases and J lost 3 bases. Germline V gene lookup returns CDR1 MNHEY and CDR2 SVGAGI. The CDR3 consists of 13 residues. Here the CDR3 reads CASSGQGVYEQYF. The DNA for the CDR3 is TGTGCCAGCAGTGGACAGGGGGTCTACGAGCAGTACTTC.

The chain combines TRBV9 with TRBJ2-7, with TRBD1 as a possible D gene (5 bases). The germline V gene encodes CDR1 SGDLS and CDR2 YYNGEE. The CDR3 contains 16 residues. V lost 1 base and J 6 bases, leaving 20 bases between the germline ends. In nucleotides, the CDR3 is TGTGCCAGCAGCGTAAGCCAGGGTCTACCCTACGGCGAGCAGTACTTC. This codes for CASSVSQGLPYGEQYF.

V is TRBV7-2 and J is TRBJ2-2, with TRBD2 identical over 11 bases. Losses at the gene ends were 2 bases for V and 0 bases for J; bases not matched to a gene: 5. CDR3 length: 18 amino acids. Germline-derived CDR1 and CDR2 are SGHTA and FQGNSA. The CDR3 nucleotides read TGTGCCAGCAGCTTACCAACTAGCGGGGGTGCGAACACCGGGGAGCTGTTTTTT. Amino acids: CASSLPTSGGANTGELFF.

This clone came up a few times. The chain is built from TRBV10-3 and TRBJ1-5; D remains unclear. V lost 3 bases, J lost 4 bases, and 7 bases lay in between. Germline CDR1 is ENHRY and CDR2 is SYGVKD. The CDR3 is 13 residues long. CDR3 residues: CAISDRGNQPQHF. CDR3 sequence (DNA): TGTGCCATCAGTGATAGAGGGAATCAGCCCCAGCATTTT.

This chain links TRBV5-1 with TRBJ1-2; possible D gene TRBD1, 6 bases. The CDR3 consists of 16 residues. The germline V and J ends were trimmed by 3 bases and 6 bases, with 21 bases remaining between them. In germline, CDR1 is SGHRS, CDR2 YFSETQ. The CDR3 DNA is TGCGCCAGCAGCTCCGATCCAACCGGGGGGCTAAATGGCTACACCTTC. Translating gives CASSSDPTGGLNGYTF.

The chain links TRBV6-5 to TRBJ1-2; 8 bases line up with TRBD1. The CDR3 contains 15 residues. V shed 8 bases, J shed 4 bases, and the junction held 12 bases outside the gene matches. The germline CDR1 and CDR2 sequences are MNHEY and SVGAGI. The chain's CDR3 is CASHKDAGGGYGYTF. Here the CDR3 DNA reads TGTGCCAGCCACAAGGATGCAGGGGGCGGCTATGGCTACACCTTC.

The rearrangement joins TRBV5-6 to TRBJ2-3, with D tentatively TRBD1 (5 bases). Germline V gene data show CDR1 as SGHDT and CDR2 as YYEEEE. The germline V and J ends were trimmed by 4 bases and 8 bases, with 14 bases remaining between them. The CDR3 runs 13 residues. CDR3 DNA: TGTGCCAGCAGCACAGGTAGGATGCGTACGCAGTATTTT. Translating gives CASSTGRMRTQYF.

The V gene is TRBV18, the J gene TRBJ1-1; D is possibly TRBD1 (5 bases). The CDR3 spans 14 residues. The germline CDR1 and CDR2 sequences are KGHSH and LQKENI. With 4 bases removed from V and 2 bases from J, the gap between germline ends came to 11 bases. The CDR3 DNA is TGTGCCAGCTCACGACAGTTGGACAACACTGAAGCTTTCTTT. Residues: CASSRQLDNTEAFF.

The J gene is TRBJ1-2, the V gene TRBV28, with D possibly TRBD1 on 5 matching bases. Per germline, CDR1 MDHEN and CDR2 SYDVKM. The CDR3 length is 15 residues. The germline V and J ends were trimmed by 5 bases and 7 bases, with 20 bases remaining between them. The CDR3 region is CASSRGGEGSGGYTF. The DNA for the CDR3 is TGTGCCAGCAGTAGGGGAGGGGAGGGAAGCGGTGGCTACACCTTC.

V and J are TRBV5-1 and TRBJ1-2; D is possibly TRBD1 (5 bases). The CDR3 totals 13 residues. Trimming removed 2 bases at V and 6 bases at J, with 11 bases between. Germline V gene sequence: CDR1 SGHRS, CDR2 YFSETQ. The CDR3 region is CASSLSREDGYTF. The CDR3, as DNA: TGCGCCAGCAGCTTAAGCAGGGAGGATGGCTACACCTTC.

This chain links TRBV7-9 with TRBJ1-5; 7 bases align to TRBD1. The CDR3 has 16 residues. Germline V gene data show CDR1 as SEHNR and CDR2 as FQNEAQ (reference sequence). J gave up 3 bases and V 2 bases, and 7 bases lay outside the gene matches. The CDR3 sequence is CASSLTGERNNQPQHF. The CDR3 bases are TGTGCCAGCAGCTTAACAGGGGAACGGAACAATCAGCCCCAGCATTTT.

This chain uses TRBV27 with TRBJ1-5; a weak D match, TRBD1 (5 bases). This CDR3 has 14 amino acids. The V and J ends lost 3 bases and 5 bases respectively, with 11 bases between them. The germline V gene has CDR1 MNHEY and CDR2 SMNVEV (reference sequence). CDR3 loop: CASSFRRGYQPQHF. The CDR3 DNA sequence: TGTGCCAGCAGTTTCAGAAGGGGTTATCAGCCCCAGCATTTT.

Only one count was recorded for this clone. This chain uses TRBV4-1 with TRBJ2-7; D gene uncertain. Germline CDR1 and CDR2: MGHRA and YSYEKL. Trimming stripped 0 bases from V and 0 bases from J, with 6 bases between. This CDR3 region has 14 residues. CDR3 amino acids: CASSQDPVSYEQYF. The CDR3 region has the DNA TGCGCCAGCAGCCAAGATCCGGTCTCCTACGAGCAGTACTTC.